This is a list of T cell receptor beta chains from one sample in a study of shared clonotypes between healthy human individuals. Libraries were prepared by immunoSEQ multiplex PCR; TCRdb keeps only in-frame clonotypes and omits some of them. The sample holds fewer than 3 million clones, less than 95% seen once. The sequencing sample was made of naive CD4+ T cells from PBMCs. The receptors originated from a man between 18 and 29 years old in good health. Some clones in this sample may be carry-over from other donors' samples. Each CDR3 is given with its conserved first and last residue. Each record gives: D gene, V gene, clone size, J gene, CDR3 protein, CDR3 DNA. The D gene is left open where the match is weak. Clone size is stated in some rows and not others, as once, few, many or a class when expanded.

-,TRBV21-1,-,TRBJ2-2,CASSKDKGRSNTGELFF,TGTGCCAGCAGCAAAGATAAGGGACGGTCGAACACCGGGGAGCTGTTTTTT
-,TRBV6-1,-,TRBJ1-3,CASSPTPGNTIYF,TGTGCCAGCAGCCCCACTCCCGGAAACACCATATATTTT
TRBD2,TRBV5-1,-,TRBJ2-7,CASSPIILAGAEQYF,TGCGCCAGCAGCCCGATAATACTAGCGGGAGCCGAGCAGTACTTC
-,TRBV9,-,TRBJ2-4,CASSASGTAKNIQYF,TGTGCCAGCAGCGCATCCGGGACCGCAAAAAACATTCAGTACTTC
-,TRBV9,-,TRBJ1-3,CASSVAIRNTIYF,TGTGCCAGCAGCGTAGCCATTAGAAACACCATATATTTT
-,TRBV27,-,TRBJ2-2,CASKWTGFSGVNTGELFF,TGTGCCAGCAAATGGACTGGATTTAGCGGAGTAAACACCGGGGAGCTGTTTTTT
-,TRBV6-5,-,TRBJ1-5,CASSYSAGPYQPQHF,TGTGCCAGCAGTTACTCGGCAGGTCCCTACCAGCCCCAGCATTTT
-,TRBV5-4,-,TRBJ2-1,CASSTNSGEQFF,TGTGCCAGCAGCACCAACTCGGGTGAGCAGTTCTTC
-,TRBV6-5,-,TRBJ2-5,CASSYGDLGETQYF,TGTGCCAGCAGTTACGGGGATTTGGGTGAGACCCAGTACTTC
TRBD2,TRBV18,-,TRBJ2-7,CASSPGGEQYF,TGTGCCAGCTCGCCGGGGGGGGAGCAGTACTTC
TRBD1,TRBV7-9,once,TRBJ2-7,CASTNQQLQGAEQYF,TGTGCCAGCACCAATCAACAACTACAGGGGGCTGAGCAGTACTTC
-,TRBV10-3,-,TRBJ2-6,CAISETGRSGANVLTF,TGTGCCATCAGTGAAACGGGACGCTCTGGGGCCAACGTCCTGACTTTC
-,TRBV6-1,-,TRBJ2-2,CASSEVSQPFTGELFF,TGTGCCAGCAGTGAAGTAAGTCAGCCGTTCACCGGGGAGCTGTTTTTT
-,TRBV29-1,-,TRBJ2-3,CSVKQGPSTDTQYF,TGCAGCGTTAAACAGGGCCCCAGCACAGATACGCAGTATTTT
TRBD2,TRBV7-9,-,TRBJ2-1,CASSDGLAGGPNNEQFF,TGTGCCAGCAGCGATGGACTAGCGGGAGGGCCTAACAATGAGCAGTTCTTC
-,TRBV6-5,-,TRBJ2-7,CASSYSPGDPYEQYF,TGTGCCAGCAGTTACTCGCCAGGGGATCCCTACGAGCAGTACTTC
TRBD1,TRBV28,-,TRBJ2-7,CASSPGGTGTYEQYF,TGTGCCAGCAGTCCAGGAGGGACAGGGACTTACGAGCAGTACTTC
-,TRBV28,-,TRBJ1-1,CASSRVNTEAFF,TGTGCCAGCAGCAGGGTGAACACTGAAGCTTTCTTT
TRBD1,TRBV5-4,-,TRBJ1-2,CASSPDRGQYGYTF,TGTGCCAGCAGCCCTGACAGGGGGCAATATGGCTACACCTTC
-,TRBV19,-,TRBJ2-7,CASQRGRGYEQYF,TGTGCCAGTCAACGGGGCAGGGGCTACGAGCAGTACTTC
-,TRBV18,-,TRBJ1-3,CASSPDEGYRASGNTIYF,TGTGCCAGCTCACCAGACGAAGGGTACAGGGCCTCTGGAAACACCATATATTTT